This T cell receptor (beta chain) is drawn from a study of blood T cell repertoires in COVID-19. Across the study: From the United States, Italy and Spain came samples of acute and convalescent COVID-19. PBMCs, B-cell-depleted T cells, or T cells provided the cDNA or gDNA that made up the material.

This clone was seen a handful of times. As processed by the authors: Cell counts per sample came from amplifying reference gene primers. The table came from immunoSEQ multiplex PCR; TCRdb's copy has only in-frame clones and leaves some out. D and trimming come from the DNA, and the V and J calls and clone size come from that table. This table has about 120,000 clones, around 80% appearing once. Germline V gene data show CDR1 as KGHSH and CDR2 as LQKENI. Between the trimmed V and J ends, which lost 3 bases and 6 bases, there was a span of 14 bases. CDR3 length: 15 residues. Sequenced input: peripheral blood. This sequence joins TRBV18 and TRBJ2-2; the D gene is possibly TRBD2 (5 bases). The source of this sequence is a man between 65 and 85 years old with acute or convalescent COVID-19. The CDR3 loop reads CASSPPMDSPGELFF. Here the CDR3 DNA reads TGTGCCAGCTCACCCCCCATGGACTCCCCCGGGGAGCTGTTTTTT.